The present T cell receptor beta chain was sequenced within a study of T-cell memory formation after mild COVID-19. The CDR3 length is 14 residues. Trimming cost V 4 bases and J 4 bases, with 13 bases left between them. CDR1 MNHEY and CDR2 SMNVEV come from the germline V gene (reference sequence). Using its own MiXCR run on the 5' RACE reads, TCRdb lists one record per CDR3 protein. The profile shows almost 45,000 distinct CDR3 sequences, 6.6% of them singletons. The chain carries TRBV27 and TRBJ1-2, with a tentative D call TRBD1 (6 bases). The sequence was obtained from an adult who had mild COVID-19 (a few samples of this study predate the infection). Cell type and time point are not known. The sample comprised PBMCs or a T cell subset sorted from them (not recorded which). The CDR3 nucleotides read TGTGCCAGCAGTTCACCAGGGGAGGTCTATGGCTACACCTTC. The encoded protein is CASSSPGEVYGYTF.